A single sample gave rise to the 10 T cell receptor beta chains below, sequenced in a study of CD8+CD57+ T cells in acquired aplastic anemia. Sequencing was done on patients that had shown CD8+CD57+ cell expansion by flow cytometry. Genomic DNA served as template for TCR beta VDJ and CDR3 profiling. TCRdb fed the reads into MiXCR, producing one record per CDR3 protein. The sample contains about 250,000 distinct CDR3 sequences, roughly half of which appear only once. The specimen was sorted CD4+, CD8+, or CD8+CD57+ T cells (not recorded which) from PBMCs. The receptors derive from a human donor with aplastic anemia.

The rearrangement links TRBV9 to TRBJ1-3; D is perhaps TRBD1 (5 bases). V lost 0 bases to trimming and J lost 7 bases, with 17 bases between them. The CDR3 sequence is 16 residues long. Germline CDR1 reads SGDLS; CDR2 reads YYNGEE. Written as DNA, the CDR3 is TGTGCCAGCAGCGTAGAGTTGGGACTAGCGGGGAACACCATATATTTT. Translated: CASSVELGLAGNTIYF.

V usage is TRBV18 and J usage is TRBJ1-6, with D unclear. There are 15 residues in the CDR3. Germline V gene lookup returns CDR1 KGHSH and CDR2 LQKENI. V was cut by 6 bases and J by 5 bases, with 14 bases left in between. The CDR3 DNA follows: TGTGCCAGCTCTTATGCGGAACTCCATAATTCACCCCTCCACTTT. Its translation is CASSYAELHNSPLHF.

This clonotype was detected ten times or more. V and J are TRBV4-3 and TRBJ2-1; D ambiguous. The CDR3 has 13 amino acids. Trimming cost V 5 bases and J 4 bases, with 9 bases left between them. Germline CDR1 LGHNA, CDR2 YSLEER. In DNA form, the CDR3 reads TGCGCCAGCAGCTCCGGGCCTTACAATGAGCAGTTCTTC. It translates to CASSSGPYNEQFF.

The gene calls are TRBV29-1 and TRBJ1-1; D possibly corresponds to TRBD1 (6 bases). V lost 5 bases to trimming and J lost 0 bases, with 16 bases between them. This CDR3 comprises 15 residues. Per germline, CDR1 SQVTM and CDR2 ANQGSEA. CDR3: CSVIPTGSMNTEAFF. The CDR3 coding sequence is TGCAGCGTTATACCGACAGGATCCATGAACACTGAAGCTTTCTTT.

In this sample, this clonotype turned up a few times. J is TRBJ2-5 and V is TRBV7-3; 7 nucleotides line up with TRBD2. The CDR3 runs 15 residues. From germline, CDR1 is SGHTA and CDR2 FQGTGA. V lost 3 bases and J lost 0; bases outside the gene matches: 4. CDR3 in amino acids: CASSLSGTHQETQYF. CDR3 DNA: TGTGCCAGCAGCTTGAGCGGGACCCACCAAGAGACCCAGTACTTC.

The rearrangement links TRBV9 to TRBJ2-5; 9 positions match TRBD1. With V trimmed by 3 bases and J by 2 bases, 8 bases remained unmatched. The CDR3 has 16 residues. Germline V lookup: CDR1 SGDLS, CDR2 YYNGEE. The CDR3 region has the DNA TGTGCCAGCAGCGGAGGAACAGGGGGCCCACAAGAGACCCAGTACTTC. It yields the protein CASSGGTGGPQETQYF.

The chain has TRBV7-9 and TRBJ1-5; a weak D match, TRBD1 (5 bases). The length of the CDR3 is 15 residues. From germline, CDR1 is SEHNR and CDR2 FQNEAQ (reference sequence). Trimming removed 6 bases from V and 0 bases from J, with 12 bases in between. The CDR3 reads CASSLPRVSNQPQHF. The CDR3 DNA sequence: TGTGCCAGCAGTCTCCCCAGGGTTAGCAATCAGCCCCAGCATTTT.

The chain links TRBV9 to TRBJ1-5; D might be TRBD1 (6 bases). The CDR3 has 14 residues. Trimming stripped 3 bases from V and 3 bases from J, with 10 bases between. Germline assignment: CDR1 SGDLS and CDR2 YYNGEE. The CDR3: CASSGRGHNQPQHF. The CDR3 DNA sequence: TGTGCCAGCAGCGGACGGGGACACAATCAGCCCCAGCATTTT.

CDR3 amino acids: CASSPGGAVLSYEQYF. CDR3 bases: TGTGCCAGCAGCCCTGGTGGGGCGGTCCTTTCCTACGAGCAGTACTTC. This chain connects TRBV7-9 to TRBJ2-7; D might be TRBD1 (5 bases). The CDR3 sequence is 16 residues long. With 5 bases removed from V and 1 base from J, the gap between germline ends came to 18 bases. In germline, CDR1 is SEHNR, CDR2 FQNEAQ (reference sequence).

The sample holds a few counts of this clonotype. The J gene is TRBJ2-7, the V gene TRBV5-1; unclear D gene. CDR3 length equals 16 residues. The germline CDR1 and CDR2 sequences are SGHRS and YFSETQ. Trimming cost V 0 bases and J 1 base, with 14 bases left between them. CDR3 sequence (DNA): TGCGCCAGCAGCTTGGAGACCCCCGGGCCGTCCTACGAGCAGTACTTC. Translated: CASSLETPGPSYEQYF.